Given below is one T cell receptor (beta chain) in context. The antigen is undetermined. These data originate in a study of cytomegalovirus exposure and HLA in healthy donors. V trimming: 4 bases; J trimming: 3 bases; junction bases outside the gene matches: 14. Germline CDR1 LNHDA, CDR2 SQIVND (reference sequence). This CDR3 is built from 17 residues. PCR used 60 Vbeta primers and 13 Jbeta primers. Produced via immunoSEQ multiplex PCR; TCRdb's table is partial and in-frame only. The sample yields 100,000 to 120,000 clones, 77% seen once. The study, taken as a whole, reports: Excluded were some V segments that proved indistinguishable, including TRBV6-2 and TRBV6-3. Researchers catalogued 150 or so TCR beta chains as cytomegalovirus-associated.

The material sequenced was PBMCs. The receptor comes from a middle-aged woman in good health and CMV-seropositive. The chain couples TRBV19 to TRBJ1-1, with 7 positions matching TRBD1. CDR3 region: CASSTGFWDSFYTEAFF. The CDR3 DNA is TGTGCCAGTAGTACCGGCTTTTGGGACAGTTTTTACACTGAAGCTTTCTTT.